Sequencing of this TCR beta chain was carried out in a study of Graves' ophthalmopathy and Graves' hyperthyroidism. Stable hyperthyroidism was defined by absence of ophthalmopathy within 18 months of follow-up. This clonotype was recorded at least ten times. Its antigen is not known. The CDR3 has 16 amino acids. The germline V gene has CDR1 MNHEY and CDR2 SMNVEV (reference sequence). V lost 5 bases, J lost 0 bases, and 7 bases stayed unmatched. Regarding the study as a whole: A 13-signature model separated ophthalmopathy from stable hyperthyroidism, reaching approximately 88% sensitivity and under 82% specificity cross-validated. Among expanded thyroid clonotypes above 0.001 frequency, most also occurred in blood.

TCR beta CDR3 regions were amplified from RNA transcripts. An initial RT-PCR round employing HTBI primers preceded a second-round multiplex PCR. In TCRdb, the multiplex PCR reads were re-called with MiXCR into one record per CDR3 protein. The sample consists of hundreds of thousands of distinct CDR3 sequences, over 20% of them appearing once. The rearrangement links TRBV27 to TRBJ1-1; 9 nucleotides match TRBD1. The specimen was peripheral blood. The TCR originated in a woman between 18 and 29 years old with stable Graves' hyperthyroidism. CDR3 coding DNA: TGTGCCAGCAGTCCAGGGACAGGGTGGGTGAACACTGAAGCTTTCTTT. Translating gives CASSPGTGWVNTEAFF.